The table lists the clone carrying this T cell receptor (beta chain) with a few counts. Its antigen remains unidentified. Treatment in this sample: roughly 10-day PBMC culture with coronavirus spike peptide pools or control peptides (ViraFEST assay). Oncomine TCR Beta short-read sequencing was applied to DNA from cultured CD4+ T cells. From the PCR reads, TCRdb called clonotypes with MiXCR, one entry per CDR3 protein. The sample comprises more than 2,500 distinct CDR3 sequences, 25% to 30% of which are singletons, and roughly 27% rests with the top ten. Germline CDR1 is KGHDR and CDR2 is SFDVKD. Trimming took 3 bases from V and 7 from J, leaving 15 bases between them. The CDR3 totals 14 residues. The sample originates from a study of vaccination and CD4 T cells after COVID-19. Study at large: Convalescent individuals numbered four females and six males, two being Hispanic. Cells received overlapping spike peptides from SARS-CoV-2, HCoV-NL63, HCoV-OC43 and HCoV-229E as stimulation.

Whole-study findings and limits: The rise in median SARS-CoV-2-reactive clonotypes, from roughly 22 to 38, was not significant.

This TCR was sampled from a human donor who had recovered from COVID-19. V usage is TRBV24-1 and J usage is TRBJ2-7; D is unclear. Specimen: CD4+ T cells from blood, cultured in vitro, collected after SARS-CoV-2 vaccination. CDR3 loop: CATSDRYQENEQYF. CDR3 nucleotide sequence: TGTGCCACCAGTGATCGATACCAGGAGAATGAGCAGTACTTC.